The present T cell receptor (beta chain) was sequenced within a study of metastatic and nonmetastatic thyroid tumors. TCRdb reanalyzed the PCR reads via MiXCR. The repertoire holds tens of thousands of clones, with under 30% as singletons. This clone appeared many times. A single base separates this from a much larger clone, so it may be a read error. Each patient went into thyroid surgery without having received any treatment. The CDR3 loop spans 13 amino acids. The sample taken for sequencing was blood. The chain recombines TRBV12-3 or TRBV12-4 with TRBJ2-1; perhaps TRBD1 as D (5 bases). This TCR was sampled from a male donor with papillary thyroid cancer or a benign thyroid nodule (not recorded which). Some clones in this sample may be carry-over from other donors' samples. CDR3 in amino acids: CAGSLIKGHEQFF. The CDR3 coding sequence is TGTGCCGGCAGTTTAATTAAGGGGCATGAGCAGTTCTTC.